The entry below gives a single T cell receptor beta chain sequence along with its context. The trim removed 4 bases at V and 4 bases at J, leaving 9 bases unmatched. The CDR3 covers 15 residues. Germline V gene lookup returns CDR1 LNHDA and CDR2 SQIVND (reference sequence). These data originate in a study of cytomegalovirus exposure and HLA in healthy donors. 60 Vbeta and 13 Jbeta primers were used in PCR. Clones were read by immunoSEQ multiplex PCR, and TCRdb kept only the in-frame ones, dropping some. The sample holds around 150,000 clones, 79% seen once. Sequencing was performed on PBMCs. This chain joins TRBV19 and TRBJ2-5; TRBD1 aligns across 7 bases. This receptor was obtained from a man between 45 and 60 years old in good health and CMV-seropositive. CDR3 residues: CASSTTGAGTETQYF. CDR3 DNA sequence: TGTGCCAGTAGTACTACAGGGGCCGGGACAGAGACCCAGTACTTC.